The 22 T cell receptor beta chains reported below all come from one sample, sequenced in a study of cytomegalovirus exposure and HLA in healthy donors. The table came from immunoSEQ multiplex PCR; TCRdb's copy has only in-frame clones and leaves some out. The sample yields roughly 150,000 clones, 89% seen once. The material sequenced was PBMCs. These receptors were taken from a woman aged 18 to 35 in good health and CMV-seropositive.

This chain uses TRBV15 with TRBJ1-2; no clear D. The CDR3 length is 15 residues. The ends were cut back, 3 bases at V and 0 bases at J, with 11 bases in the middle. Per germline, CDR1 LNHNV and CDR2 YYDKDF (reference sequence). In DNA form, the CDR3 reads TGTGCCACCAGCAGGGAAATGGGAGCTAACTATGGCTACACCTTC. Amino acid sequence: CATSREMGANYGYTF.

This clone has only a few counts. The rearrangement uses TRBV28 and TRBJ2-7, with 10 bases matching TRBD1. This CDR3 is 13 amino acids long. Germline CDR1 and CDR2: MDHEN and SYDVKM. J lost 3 bases, V lost 6 bases, and 2 bases had no gene match. Here the CDR3 DNA reads TGTGCCAGCAGAGACAGGGGGCGCTACGAGCAGTACTTC. This encodes CASRDRGRYEQYF.

The chain joins TRBV10-3 to TRBJ1-3; D perhaps matches TRBD1 (6 bases). Germline V gene sequence: CDR1 ENHRY, CDR2 SYGVKD. CDR3 length: 16 residues. V lost 6 bases and J lost 0, with 15 bases in between. The CDR3 here is CAIRSLQGTSGNTIYF. Here the CDR3 DNA reads TGTGCCATCAGGAGCTTACAGGGAACCTCTGGAAACACCATATATTTT.

The CDR3 region is CASSLEVMGGYTF. Here the CDR3 DNA reads TGTGCCAGCAGCTTAGAGGTCATGGGCGGCTACACCTTC. The chain links TRBV11-2 to TRBJ1-2, with D unresolved. The V gene lost 0 bases and the J gene lost 8 bases, with 10 bases spanning the gap. Germline CDR1 and CDR2: SGHAT and FQNNGV. The CDR3 is 13 residues long.

Only one count was recorded for this clone. The chain combines TRBV2 with TRBJ1-2; D perhaps matches TRBD1 (5 bases). Germline values: CDR1 SNHLY, CDR2 FYNNEI. The CDR3 length is 16 residues. Trimming stripped 1 base from V and 6 bases from J, with 18 bases between. The DNA of the CDR3 is TGTGCCAGCAGTGAAGACGGAGCTCCGACAGAAAATGGCTACACCTTC. Protein sequence: CASSEDGAPTENGYTF. The full variable domain, with the rest looked up from reference TRBV2 and TRBJ1-2, is EPEVTQTPSHQVTQMGQEVILRCVPISNHLYFYWYRQILGQKVEFLVSFYNNEISEKSEIFDDQFSVERPDGSNFTLKIRSTKLEDSAMYFCASSEDGAPTENGYTFGSGTRLTVV.

This sequence joins TRBV9 and TRBJ2-3; the D is unclear. V was clipped by 0 bases and J by 0 bases, with 8 bases between them. The CDR3 length is 15 residues. Per germline, CDR1 SGDLS and CDR2 YYNGEE. CDR3 protein: CASSVASPSTDTQYF. CDR3 nucleotide sequence: TGTGCCAGCAGCGTAGCGAGTCCTAGCACAGATACGCAGTATTTT.

This clone was seen just once. The chain has TRBV5-1 and TRBJ2-3; 10 bases align to TRBD2. The CDR3 is made up of 17 amino acids. J lost 0 bases, V lost 4 bases, and 8 bases had no gene match. Germline lookup yields CDR1 SGHRS and CDR2 YFSETQ. The CDR3 DNA sequence: TGCGCCAGCAGCGGGACTAGCGTATATTTCAGCACAGATACGCAGTATTTT. Residues: CASSGTSVYFSTDTQYF.

The rearrangement links TRBV7-8 to TRBJ1-1, with D possibly TRBD1 on 6 matching bases. CDR1 is SGHVS and CDR2 is FQNEAQ in the germline V gene. The CDR3 contains 15 residues. Between the trimmed V and J ends, which lost 1 base and 2 bases, there was a span of 11 bases. The CDR3 nucleotides are TGTGCCAGCAGCTTAGACGACAGGACCAACACTGAAGCTTTCTTT. As protein: CASSLDDRTNTEAFF.

The CDR3 nucleotides read TGCAGCGTTGAAACCGGGTACTACGAGCAGTACTTC. As protein: CSVETGYYEQYF. J is TRBJ2-7 and V is TRBV29-1; no clear D gene. V was clipped by 2 bases and J by 3 bases, with 8 bases between them. CDR1 SQVTM and CDR2 ANQGSEA come from the germline V gene. The CDR3 has 12 residues.

The rearrangement joins TRBV30 to TRBJ1-5; D is ambiguous. Trimming removed 1 base at V and 0 bases at J, with 16 bases between. This CDR3 comprises 17 residues. CDR1 is GTSNPN and CDR2 is SVGIG in the germline V gene (reference sequence). The CDR3 loop reads CAWSGGLLKYSNQPQHF. CDR3 in DNA: TGTGCCTGGAGTGGCGGCCTATTGAAATATAGCAATCAGCCCCAGCATTTT.

The chain couples TRBV18 to TRBJ1-5; a possible D gene is TRBD1 (6 bases). The CDR3 runs to 14 residues. The germline gives CDR1 KGHSH, CDR2 LQKENI. V dropped 2 bases and J dropped 7 bases, with 12 bases sitting between them. CDR3 residues: CASSPTGGGQPQHF. CDR3 bases: TGTGCCAGCTCACCAACGGGGGGCGGGCAGCCCCAGCATTTT.

V usage is TRBV5-1 and J usage is TRBJ2-7, with 7 bases aligning to TRBD1. Germline-derived CDR1 and CDR2 are SGHRS and YFSETQ. After removal of 0 bases from V and 3 bases from J, the junction contained 3 bases not matched to a gene. The CDR3 has 14 residues. The CDR3 is CASSLGDSIYEQYF. The CDR3 DNA reads TGCGCCAGCAGCTTGGGGGACAGCATCTACGAGCAGTACTTC.

The gene calls are TRBV7-3 and TRBJ2-7; 7 bases align to TRBD2. Germline V gene sequence: CDR1 SGHTA, CDR2 FQGTGA. Unmatched junction bases numbered 7, after V lost 4 bases and J lost 4 bases. The CDR3 extends over 14 amino acids. CDR3 bases: TGTGCCAGCAGCTCTCGACCGGGGGGATACGAGCAGTACTTC. It specifies CASSSRPGGYEQYF.

The chain is built from TRBV6-5 and TRBJ1-1, with D maybe TRBD1 (6 bases). With 0 bases removed from V and 4 bases from J, the gap between germline ends came to 12 bases. The germline CDR1 and CDR2 sequences are MNHEY and SVGAGI. CDR3 size: 15 residues. The CDR3 is CASSYSSRGTTEAFF. CDR3 bases: TGTGCCAGCAGTTACTCGTCCAGGGGTACCACTGAAGCTTTCTTT.

The V call is TRBV6-1, the J call TRBJ2-7, with D tentatively TRBD2 (6 bases). The CDR3 has 12 amino acids. Trimming stripped 3 bases from V and 7 bases from J, with 10 bases between. CDR1 is MNHNS and CDR2 is SASEGT in the germline V gene. DNA of the CDR3: TGTGCCAGCAGTGAGGACGCGGGGGAGCAGTACTTC. It translates to CASSEDAGEQYF.

This rearrangement joins TRBV11-1 to TRBJ2-1; 10 bases agree with TRBD1. Trimming removed 5 bases from V and 8 bases from J; junction bases left unmatched: 9. CDR1 and CDR2 from the germline V gene are SGHAT and FQDESV (reference sequence). The CDR3 is 15 amino acids. The DNA for the CDR3 is TGTGCCAGCAGCACCGGGACAGGGGCCGACTATGAGCAGTTCTTC. Its translation is CASSTGTGADYEQFF.

V gene TRBV7-8 combines with J gene TRBJ2-5; D uncertain. V lost 5 bases to trimming and J lost 2 bases, with 15 bases between them. Germline V gene sequence: CDR1 SGHVS, CDR2 FQNEAQ. This CDR3 has 15 amino acids. CDR3 protein: CASSPSGWRQETQYF. The CDR3 DNA is TGTGCCAGCAGCCCCTCGGGTTGGCGGCAAGAGACCCAGTACTTC.

The rearrangement uses TRBV7-2 and TRBJ2-3; weak D call: TRBD1 (6 bases). Germline lookup yields CDR1 SGHTA and CDR2 FQGNSA. Deletions cut 0 bases from V and 3 bases from J, with 13 bases between. CDR3 length: 16 amino acids. DNA for the CDR3: TGTGCCAGCAGCTTAGCTCCGTCCCAGGGGACAGATACGCAGTATTTT. Translating it yields CASSLAPSQGTDTQYF.

This clone was recorded once. V is TRBV19 and J is TRBJ1-5, with D uncertain. Germline V gene data show CDR1 as LNHDA and CDR2 as SQIVND (reference sequence). Trimming shortened V by 0 bases and J by 0 bases, and 9 bases separated the two germline ends. CDR3 size: 16 residues. This chain's CDR3 is CASSIDSLDSNQPQHF. The CDR3 DNA follows: TGTGCCAGTAGTATAGATTCACTTGATAGCAATCAGCCCCAGCATTTT.

The chain combines TRBV5-4 with TRBJ2-1, with D tentatively TRBD2 (6 bases). CDR1 is SGHNT, CDR2 YYREEE, per germline (reference sequence). The V gene lost 4 bases and the J gene lost 2 bases, with 13 bases spanning the gap. The CDR3 length is 15 residues. The CDR3 protein is CASSPGTGPYNEQFF. The CDR3 nucleotides read TGTGCCAGCAGCCCTGGGACTGGTCCCTACAATGAGCAGTTCTTC. The complete variable domain, with remaining parts taken from reference TRBV5-4 and TRBJ2-1, reads ETGVTQSPTHLIKTRGQQVTLRCSSQSGHNTVSWYQQALGQGPQFIFQYYREEENGRGNFPPRFSGLQFPNYSSELNVNALELDDSALYLCASSPGTGPYNEQFFGPGTRLTVL.

The chain is built from TRBV28 and TRBJ1-1, with 7 bases aligning to TRBD1. Per germline, CDR1 MDHEN and CDR2 SYDVKM. V lost 6 bases and J lost 4; bases outside the gene matches: 14. This CDR3 region has 16 residues. The CDR3 nucleotides read TGTGCCAGCAGCCCTCTGACAGGGAACCGTATCACTGAAGCTTTCTTT. This codes for CASSPLTGNRITEAFF.

The chain joins TRBV7-9 to TRBJ1-5; D call uncertain. Per the germline V gene, CDR1 is SEHNR and CDR2 is FQNEAQ (reference sequence). This CDR3 spans 13 amino acids. V lost 4 bases and J 4 bases, leaving 8 bases between the germline ends. This CDR3 reads CASSSQANQPQHF. The CDR3 DNA reads as TGTGCCAGCAGCTCCCAGGCTAATCAGCCCCAGCATTTT.